This TCR beta chain was identified during a study of Ad26.COV2.S vaccination and SARS-CoV-2 variants. Study-wide context: The vaccine Ad26.COV2.S was put into the muscle once, or twice with 56 days between.

Libraries were prepared by immunoSEQ multiplex PCR; TCRdb keeps only in-frame clonotypes and omits some of them. This table has 350,000 to 450,000 clones, over 75% appearing once. CDR3 length: 16 residues. J gave up 0 bases and V 3 bases, and 5 bases lay outside the gene matches. In germline, CDR1 is SGHNT, CDR2 YYREEE (reference sequence). As for treatment: some 20 received Ad26.COV2.S at low or high dose, single or two shots; roughly five received placebo; per-sample allocation not given. The samples were gathered on day 63 after the first injection of vaccine or placebo. Expressing Wuhan-strain SARS-CoV-2 spike, an Ad26 vector served as the vaccine.

V and J are TRBV5-4 and TRBJ1-3; 8 bases map to TRBD1. The sequence derives from a person between 18 and 65 years old who received the Ad26.COV2.S COVID-19 vaccine or a placebo. The source was peripheral blood, collected in a trial of Ad26.COV2.S vaccine versus placebo. The CDR3 is CASSSGQGVSGNTIYF. As DNA, the CDR3 is TGTGCCAGCAGCTCCGGACAGGGTGTCTCTGGAAACACCATATATTTT.